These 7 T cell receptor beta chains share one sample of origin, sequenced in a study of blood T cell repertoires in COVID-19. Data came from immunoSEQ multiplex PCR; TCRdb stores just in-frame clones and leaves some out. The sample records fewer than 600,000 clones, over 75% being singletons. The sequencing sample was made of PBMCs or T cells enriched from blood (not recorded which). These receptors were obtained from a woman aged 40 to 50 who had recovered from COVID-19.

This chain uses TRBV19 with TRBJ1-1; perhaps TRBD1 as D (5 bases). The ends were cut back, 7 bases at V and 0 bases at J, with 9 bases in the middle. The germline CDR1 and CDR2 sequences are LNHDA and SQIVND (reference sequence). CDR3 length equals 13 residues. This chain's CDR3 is CASTNRLNTEAFF. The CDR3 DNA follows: TGTGCCAGTACTAACAGGCTGAACACTGAAGCTTTCTTT.

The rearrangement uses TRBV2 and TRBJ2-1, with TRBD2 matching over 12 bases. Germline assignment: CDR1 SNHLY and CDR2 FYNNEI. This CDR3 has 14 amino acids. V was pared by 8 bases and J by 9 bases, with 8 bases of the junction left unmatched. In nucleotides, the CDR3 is TGTGCCAGCCGACTAGCGGGAGACGGTGGTGAGCAGTTCTTC. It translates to CASRLAGDGGEQFF.

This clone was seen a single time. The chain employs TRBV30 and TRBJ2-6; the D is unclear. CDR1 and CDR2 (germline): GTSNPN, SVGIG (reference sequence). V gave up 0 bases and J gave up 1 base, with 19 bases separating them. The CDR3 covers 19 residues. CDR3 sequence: CAWSVNFGSRRSGANVLTF. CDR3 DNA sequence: TGTGCCTGGAGTGTAAATTTCGGATCTCGGCGGTCTGGGGCCAACGTCCTGACTTTC.

CDR3 bases: TGTGCCAGCAGTGAACCCGACAGGGGGCGAAGTGAAGCTTTCTTT. It is translated as CASSEPDRGRSEAFF. The chain recombines TRBV2 with TRBJ1-1; TRBD1 agrees at 10 bases. The V gene's germline CDR1 is SNHLY and CDR2 FYNNEI. CDR3 length: 15 residues. The trim removed 2 bases at V and 7 bases at J, leaving 7 bases unmatched.

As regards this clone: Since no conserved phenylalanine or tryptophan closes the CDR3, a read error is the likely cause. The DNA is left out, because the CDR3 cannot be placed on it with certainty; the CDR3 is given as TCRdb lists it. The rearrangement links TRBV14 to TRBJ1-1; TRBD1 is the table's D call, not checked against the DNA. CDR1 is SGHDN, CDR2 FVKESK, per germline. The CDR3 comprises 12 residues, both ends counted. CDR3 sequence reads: CASSQYTGPQVV.

Here the CDR3 reads CASSFIGGSSYNEQFF. CDR3 nucleotides: TGTGCCAGCAGCTTTATAGGGGGAAGCTCCTACAATGAGCAGTTCTTC. The chain has TRBV5-6 and TRBJ2-1; D may be TRBD1 (6 bases). The CDR3 consists of 16 residues. Trimming shortened V by 2 bases and J by 0 bases, and 12 bases separated the two germline ends. Per germline, CDR1 SGHDT and CDR2 YYEEEE.

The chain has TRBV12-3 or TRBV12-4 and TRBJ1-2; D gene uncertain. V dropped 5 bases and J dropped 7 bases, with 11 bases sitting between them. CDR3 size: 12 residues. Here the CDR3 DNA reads TGTGCCAGCAGTCAAACACATCCTGGCTACACCTTC. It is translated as CASSQTHPGYTF.